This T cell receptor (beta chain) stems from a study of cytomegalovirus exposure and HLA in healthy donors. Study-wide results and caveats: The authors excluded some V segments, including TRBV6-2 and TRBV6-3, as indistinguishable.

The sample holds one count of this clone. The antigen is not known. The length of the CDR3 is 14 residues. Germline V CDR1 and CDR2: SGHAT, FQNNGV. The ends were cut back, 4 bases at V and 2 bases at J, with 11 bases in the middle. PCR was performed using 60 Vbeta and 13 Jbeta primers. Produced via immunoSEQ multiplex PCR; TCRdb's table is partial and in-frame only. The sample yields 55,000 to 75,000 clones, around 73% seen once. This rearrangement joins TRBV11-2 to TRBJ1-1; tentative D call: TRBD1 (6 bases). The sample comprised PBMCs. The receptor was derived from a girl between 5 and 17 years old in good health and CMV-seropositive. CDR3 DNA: TGTGCCAGCAGCTCCGGGACACTCAACACTGAAGCTTTCTTT. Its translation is CASSSGTLNTEAFF.